The 19 T cell receptor beta chains below come from one sample, sequenced in a study of CD8 T cells in Susac syndrome. A quantity of about 0.45 to 1 ug RNA underwent reverse transcription using random hexamers. TCRdb reprocessed the immunoSEQ multiplex PCR reads via MiXCR and lists one record per CDR3 protein. The table shows about 180,000 distinct CDR3 sequences, with around 94% occurring only once. Input material: CD4+ T cells from PBMCs. Source of these receptors: a human donor with Susac syndrome.

The chain links TRBV12-3 or TRBV12-4 to TRBJ2-5; 8 bases line up with TRBD1. With 5 bases clipped from V and 4 bases from J, the junction kept 12 bases outside the gene matches. The CDR3 totals 16 residues. CDR3 protein: CASSPRGRGHRETQYF. The CDR3 nucleotides are TGTGCCAGCAGTCCGCGGGGCAGGGGGCATAGAGAGACCCAGTACTTC.

The chain employs TRBV20-1 and TRBJ2-1; 8 bases agree with TRBD2. The J segment lost 6 bases and the V segment lost 5 bases, leaving 15 bases of the junction unmatched. This CDR3 is built from 16 residues. Germline assignment: CDR1 DFQATT and CDR2 SNEGSKA (reference sequence). The DNA of the CDR3 is TGCAGTGCTCCAGCTAGTGGGCGGGGGGCCACCAATGAGCAGTTCTTC. Translating gives CSAPASGRGATNEQFF.

The chain couples TRBV7-2 to TRBJ2-3; 9 bases agree with TRBD2. Looked up from germline, CDR1 is SGHTA and CDR2 is FQGNSA. Losses at the gene ends were 2 bases for V and 0 bases for J; bases not matched to a gene: 6. This CDR3 has 17 amino acids. The CDR3 sequence: CASSLLWLAGSTDTQYF. The CDR3 DNA is TGTGCCAGCAGCTTATTATGGCTAGCGGGAAGCACAGATACGCAGTATTTT.

The rearrangement uses TRBV19 and TRBJ1-1, with D maybe TRBD1 (6 bases). CDR1 and CDR2 (germline): LNHDA, SQIVND (reference sequence). The CDR3 runs 13 residues. V was clipped by 5 bases and J by 4 bases, with 11 bases between them. The CDR3 is CASSRRGGTEAFF. CDR3 DNA: TGTGCCAGTAGTCGGAGAGGGGGCACTGAAGCTTTCTTT.

The chain uses TRBV5-1 and TRBJ2-5; weak D call: TRBD2 (6 bases). The ends were cut back, 1 base at V and 3 bases at J, with 13 bases in the middle. Germline CDR1 SGHRS, CDR2 YFSETQ. The CDR3 has 15 residues. The CDR3 is CASSLLGGPKETQYF. CDR3 in DNA: TGCGCCAGCAGCTTGCTCGGGGGACCCAAAGAGACCCAGTACTTC.

The J gene is TRBJ1-1, the V gene TRBV21-1; TRBD1, the table's D call, lacks a check against the DNA. TRBV21-1 is flagged as a pseudogene. The CDR3 is made up of 18 amino acids. The CDR3 DNA is TGTGCCAGCAGCAAACGCCTCGGGGGCAGCAGAAAGAACACTGAAGCTTTCTTT. It encodes CASSKRLGGSRKNTEAFF.

The chain couples TRBV20-1 to TRBJ2-2; the D call may be TRBD1 or TRBD2 (6 bases each). CDR3 size: 13 residues. Germline assignment: CDR1 DFQATT and CDR2 SNEGSKA (reference sequence). V was pared by 5 bases and J by 5 bases, with 12 bases between. DNA for the CDR3: TGCAGTGCTCGTCTAGGGGGGACCGGGGAGCTGTTTTTT. Protein sequence: CSARLGGTGELFF.

CDR3 region: CASSNPLHRVEQYF. Here the CDR3 DNA reads TGTGCCAGCAGCAACCCCCTCCACCGTGTCGAGCAGTACTTC. V and J are TRBV27 and TRBJ2-7; D call uncertain. The V end was cut by 6 bases, the J end by 6 bases, with 18 bases between. CDR1 MNHEY and CDR2 SMNVEV come from the germline V gene (reference sequence). CDR3 length: 14 residues.

V and J are TRBV7-2 and TRBJ1-3, with D uncertain. V lost 7 bases, J lost 0 bases, and 13 bases lay in between. Germline loops: CDR1 SGHTA, CDR2 FQGNSA. CDR3 length: 15 residues. The CDR3 spells CASTQHISSGNTIYF. DNA for the CDR3: TGTGCCAGCACACAACACATAAGCTCTGGAAACACCATATATTTT.

The chain uses TRBV29-1 and TRBJ1-5; 9 bases fit TRBD1. The germline CDR1 and CDR2 sequences are SQVTM and ANQGSEA. The CDR3 contains 15 residues. J gave up 7 bases and V 4 bases, and 11 bases lay outside the gene matches. The CDR3 loop is CSVVVTGGSGQPQHF. In nucleotides, the CDR3 is TGCAGCGTTGTAGTCACAGGGGGCAGCGGGCAGCCCCAGCATTTT.

The rearrangement uses TRBV23-1 and TRBJ2-1, with 10 bases aligning to TRBD1. TRBV23-1 counts as an open reading frame of uncertain function. This CDR3 has 14 amino acids. This CDR3 reads CATTGDRGLNEQFF. CDR3 nucleotide sequence: TGCGCTACCACGGGGGACAGGGGCCTAAATGAGCAGTTCTTC.

The chain employs TRBV6-1 and TRBJ2-3; TRBD2 is a possible D gene (6 bases). CDR3 length: 17 amino acids. V lost 5 bases, J lost 1 base, and 19 bases lay in between. Germline CDR1 and CDR2: MNHNS and SASEGT. Here the CDR3 reads CASSTVTLTRGTDTQYF. CDR3 in DNA: TGTGCCAGCAGTACAGTTACTTTGACTAGGGGCACAGATACGCAGTATTTT.

The CDR3 loop reads CASSKPPRAGFGNTIYF. The CDR3 DNA sequence: TGTGCCAGCAGCAAACCACCCAGGGCAGGGTTTGGAAACACCATATATTTT. The chain has TRBV21-1 and TRBJ1-3; the D call in the table, TRBD1, was not verified against the DNA. TRBV21-1 is a recognized pseudogene. The CDR3 spans 17 residues.

V is TRBV6-2 or TRBV6-3 and J is TRBJ2-1; 9 nucleotides match TRBD2. Per the germline V gene, CDR1 is MNHEY and CDR2 is SVGEGT. J was trimmed by 8 bases and V by 5 bases; bases with no gene match: 10. This CDR3 has 15 residues. The CDR3 protein is CASSLAGNAVDEQFF. The CDR3 coding sequence is TGTGCCAGCAGTCTAGCGGGAAATGCGGTTGATGAGCAGTTCTTC.

The gene calls are TRBV5-1 and TRBJ2-7; 12 nucleotides match TRBD2. CDR3 size: 16 residues. Germline V gene data show CDR1 as SGHRS and CDR2 as YFSETQ. V lost 3 bases to trimming and J lost 7 bases; unmatched junction nucleotides: 11. This chain's CDR3 is CASSYDPSGRASEQYF. CDR3 in DNA: TGCGCCAGCAGCTACGACCCTAGCGGGAGGGCCAGTGAGCAGTACTTC.

V gene TRBV29-1 combines with J gene TRBJ2-3, with TRBD2 matching over 9 bases. From germline, CDR1 is SQVTM and CDR2 ANQGSEA. The CDR3 totals 15 residues. V trimming: 7 bases; J trimming: 0 bases; junction bases outside the gene matches: 8. CDR3 protein: CSAGTSSTSTDTQYF. CDR3 sequence (DNA): TGCAGCGCTGGGACTAGCTCAACTAGCACAGATACGCAGTATTTT.

To note about this clonotype: This CDR3 fails to terminate in the conserved phenylalanine or tryptophan, so it likely reflects a read error. V usage is TRBV30 and J usage is TRBJ2-5; D possibly matches TRBD1 or TRBD2 (5 bases each). V lost 2 bases and J 4 bases, leaving 14 bases between the germline ends. CDR1 is GTSNPN and CDR2 is SVGIG in the germline V gene (reference sequence). The CDR3 sequence is 14 residues long. The CDR3 is CAWSWGSRTETQYL. The DNA of the CDR3 is TGTGCCTGGAGTTGGGGGTCAAGGACAGAGACCCAGTACCTC.

The gene calls are TRBV19 and TRBJ2-2; no reliable D call. Trimming left V 0 bases short and J 4 bases short, with 9 bases between. This CDR3 is built from 15 residues. CDR1 LNHDA and CDR2 SQIVND come from the germline V gene (reference sequence). Written as DNA, the CDR3 is TGTGCCAGTAGTATAGATCCGGGCTCCACCGGGGAGCTGTTTTTT. This translates into CASSIDPGSTGELFF.

This clonotype has just one count. The chain joins TRBV7-9 to TRBJ2-1; the D gene could be TRBD1 or TRBD2 (5 bases each). V dropped 1 base and J dropped 0 bases, with 13 bases sitting between them. Germline V gene data show CDR1 as SEHNR and CDR2 as FQNEAQ (reference sequence). CDR3 length: 17 amino acids. The chain's CDR3 is CASSLGYKGSSYNEQFF. CDR3 nucleotides: TGTGCCAGCAGCTTAGGATATAAGGGGAGCTCCTACAATGAGCAGTTCTTC.